The 15 T cell receptor beta chains below all came from one sample that was sequenced in a study of T cells in Graves' hyperthyroidism and ophthalmopathy. Using RNA transcripts as the source, TCR beta CDR3 regions were amplified. The TCR CDR3 first-round RT-PCR relied on the HTBI primer set. TCRdb processed the multiplex PCR reads anew with MiXCR; each CDR3 protein has one entry. The table shows over 400,000 distinct CDR3 sequences, with 22% occurring only once. Input material: blood. Receptor source: a woman aged 70 to 79 with Graves' ophthalmopathy.

This clonotype was detected a few times. This chain joins TRBV19 and TRBJ1-1; D not resolved. CDR1 and CDR2 from the germline V gene are LNHDA and SQIVND (reference sequence). The CDR3 loop spans 12 amino acids. V gave up 3 bases and J gave up 6 bases, with 8 bases separating them. The CDR3: CASSILNSEAFF. The CDR3 DNA reads as TGTGCCAGTAGTATTCTTAACTCTGAAGCTTTCTTT. The whole variable domain, remainder taken from reference TRBV19 and TRBJ1-1, is DGGITQSPKYLFRKEGQNVTLSCEQNLNHDAMYWYRQDPGQGLRLIYYSQIVNDFQKGDIAEGYSVSREKKESFPLTVTSAQKNPTAFYLCASSILNSEAFFGQGTRLTVV.

This chain links TRBV3-1 with TRBJ2-3; unclear D gene. The CDR3 spans 12 residues. The V end lost 4 bases, the J end lost 6 bases, and 8 bases lay between the germline ends. Germline values: CDR1 LGHDT, CDR2 YNNKEL (reference sequence). CDR3 region: CASSRDGDTQYF. Here the CDR3 DNA reads TGTGCCAGCAGCCGAGATGGGGATACGCAGTATTTT.

This clonotype turned up a few times. This chain links TRBV20-1 with TRBJ2-7, with D hard to call. Deletions cut 2 bases from V and 3 bases from J, with 8 bases between. Germline values: CDR1 DFQATT, CDR2 SNEGSKA (reference sequence). This CDR3 contains 12 residues. CDR3 residues: CSARTNLYEQYF. The DNA for the CDR3 is TGCAGTGCTAGAACTAACCTCTACGAGCAGTACTTC.

This clonotype has just a few counts. At one end, the junction sequence differs from germline, possibly due to a read error. This chain connects TRBV3-1 to TRBJ2-1; no clear D. The CDR3 contains 16 residues. CDR1 is LGHDT, CDR2 YNNKEL, per germline (reference sequence). The CDR3, as DNA: TGTGCCAGCAGCCAAGATCTGAGGTACTCCCACAATGAGCAGTTCTTC. As protein: CASSQDLRYSHNEQFF.

Only a few counts were recorded for this clonotype. V and J are TRBV5-1 and TRBJ2-3; D is possibly TRBD2 (7 bases). CDR3 size: 16 residues. The V gene lost 2 bases and the J gene lost 7 bases, with 20 bases spanning the gap. Germline V gives CDR1 SGHRS, CDR2 YFSETQ. The CDR3 here is CASSFFTGGATNTQYF. The CDR3 DNA reads TGCGCCAGCAGCTTCTTTACGGGGGGCGCTACGAATACGCAGTATTTT.

The chain is built from TRBV15 and TRBJ1-2, with D perhaps TRBD1 (6 bases). The CDR3 extends over 15 amino acids. The germline CDR1 and CDR2 sequences are LNHNV and YYDKDF (reference sequence). V was cut by 0 bases and J by 8 bases, with 16 bases left in between. CDR3 protein: CATSRDPGEAGGYTF. The CDR3 DNA reads as TGTGCCACCAGCAGAGATCCAGGGGAAGCGGGGGGCTACACCTTC.

This clonotype was detected only once. This chain links TRBV30 with TRBJ2-4; D is ambiguous. The CDR3 covers 15 residues. CDR1 is GTSNPN and CDR2 is SVGIG in the germline V gene (reference sequence). V dropped 0 bases and J dropped 2 bases, with 11 bases sitting between them. The CDR3 sequence: CAWSVLAQSKNIQYF. Here the CDR3 DNA reads TGTGCCTGGAGTGTATTGGCTCAATCCAAAAACATTCAGTACTTC.

Many counts were recorded for this clonotype. The V gene is TRBV6-2 or TRBV6-3, the J gene TRBJ2-7; TRBD1 aligns across 10 bases. CDR1 and CDR2 (germline): MNHEY, SVGEGT. This CDR3 has 14 residues. J was trimmed by 4 bases and V by 2 bases; bases with no gene match: 2. The CDR3 loop reads CASSYGTGVYEQYF. The CDR3 DNA is TGTGCCAGCAGTTACGGGACAGGGGTGTACGAGCAGTACTTC.

The sample holds many counts of this clonotype. This sequence joins TRBV27 and TRBJ1-1, with D possibly being TRBD1 (6 bases). V gave up 5 bases and J gave up 3 bases, with 13 bases separating them. The length of the CDR3 is 14 residues. The germline gives CDR1 MNHEY, CDR2 SMNVEV (reference sequence). DNA of the CDR3: TGTGCCAGCAGTAAAGGGACATGGGACACTGAAGCTTTCTTT. Its translation is CASSKGTWDTEAFF.

Turning to this clonotype: A much larger clone lies one base from this, so it may be a read error. CDR3 DNA sequence: TGTGCCAGCAGTTACAGCGTCCCGTCGCCAGAGGCCTCGCCCCAGCATTTT. Translation gives CASSYSVPSPEASPQHF. The rearrangement joins TRBV6-5 to TRBJ1-5; D remains unclear. Deletions cut 2 bases from V and 9 bases from J, with 23 bases between. This CDR3 has 17 residues. The germline V gene has CDR1 MNHEY and CDR2 SVGAGI.

The J gene is TRBJ2-5, the V gene TRBV6-1; D not resolved. Deletions cut 7 bases from V and 0 bases from J, with 6 bases between. Germline CDR1 is MNHNS and CDR2 is SASEGT. The CDR3 sequence is 12 residues long. CDR3 in DNA: TGTGCCAGCAATGGGTACCAAGAGACCCAGTACTTC. Protein sequence: CASNGYQETQYF.

The sample holds a few counts of this clonotype. The chain couples TRBV20-1 to TRBJ2-1, with 8 bases aligning to TRBD2. The CDR3 consists of 17 residues. Germline CDR1 is DFQATT and CDR2 is SNEGSKA (reference sequence). V lost 0 bases, J lost 6 bases, and 13 bases stayed unmatched. This chain's CDR3 is CSARDGKSGSWSNEQFF. CDR3 nucleotides: TGCAGTGCTAGAGATGGGAAGAGCGGGAGTTGGTCCAATGAGCAGTTCTTC.

J is TRBJ1-1 and V is TRBV5-1, with 7 bases that match TRBD1. Germline CDR1 reads SGHRS; CDR2 reads YFSETQ. J gave up 4 bases and V 4 bases, and 7 bases lay outside the gene matches. This CDR3 contains 14 residues. The CDR3 DNA reads as TGCGCCAGCAGCCCCCAGACAGGGATCACTGAAGCTTTCTTT. Encoded protein: CASSPQTGITEAFF.

The CDR3 loop reads CSASRPNTGELFF. CDR3 bases: TGCAGTGCTAGTCGTCCGAACACCGGGGAGCTGTTTTTT. The rearrangement uses TRBV20-1 and TRBJ2-2; no clear D. The CDR3 is made up of 13 amino acids. The germline V and J ends were trimmed by 3 bases and 0 bases, with 5 bases remaining between them. The V gene's germline CDR1 is DFQATT and CDR2 SNEGSKA (reference sequence).

V usage is TRBV5-6 and J usage is TRBJ2-2; TRBD1 might be the D (5 bases). With 0 bases removed from V and 13 bases from J, the gap between germline ends came to 10 bases. Germline CDR1 SGHDT, CDR2 YYEEEE. The CDR3 is 12 amino acids. CDR3: CASSLAGKGLFF. As DNA, the CDR3 is TGTGCCAGCAGCTTGGCAGGGAAAGGGCTGTTTTTT.